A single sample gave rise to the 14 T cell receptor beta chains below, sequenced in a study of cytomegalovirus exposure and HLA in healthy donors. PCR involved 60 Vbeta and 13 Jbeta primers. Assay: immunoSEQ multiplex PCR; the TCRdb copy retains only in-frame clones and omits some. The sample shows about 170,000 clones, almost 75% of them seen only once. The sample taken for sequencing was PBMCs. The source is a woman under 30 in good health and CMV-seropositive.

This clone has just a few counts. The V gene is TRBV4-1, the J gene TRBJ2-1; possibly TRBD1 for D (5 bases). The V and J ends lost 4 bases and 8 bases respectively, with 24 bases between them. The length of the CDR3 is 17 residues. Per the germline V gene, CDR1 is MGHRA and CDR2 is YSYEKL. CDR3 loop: CASSLRTGHPTTDEQFF. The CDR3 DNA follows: TGCGCCAGCAGCCTCAGAACCGGACACCCTACGACGGATGAGCAGTTCTTC.

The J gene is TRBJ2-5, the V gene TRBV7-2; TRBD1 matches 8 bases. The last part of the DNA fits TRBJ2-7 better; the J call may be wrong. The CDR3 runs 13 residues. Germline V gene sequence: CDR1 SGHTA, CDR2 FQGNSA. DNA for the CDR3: TGTGCCAGCAGCCCCGACAGGGGCTACGAGCAGTACTTC. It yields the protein CASSPDRGYEQYF.

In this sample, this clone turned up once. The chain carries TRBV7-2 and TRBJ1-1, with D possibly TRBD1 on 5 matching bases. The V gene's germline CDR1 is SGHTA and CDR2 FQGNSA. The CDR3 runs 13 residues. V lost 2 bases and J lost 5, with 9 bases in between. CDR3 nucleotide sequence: TGTGCCAGCAGCTTACGTGGGGGGACTGAAGCTTTCTTT. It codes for CASSLRGGTEAFF.

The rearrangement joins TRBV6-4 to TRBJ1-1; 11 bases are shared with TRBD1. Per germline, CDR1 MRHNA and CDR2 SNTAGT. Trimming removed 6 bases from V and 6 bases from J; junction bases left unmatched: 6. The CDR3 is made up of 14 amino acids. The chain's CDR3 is CASSSGTGGSEAFF. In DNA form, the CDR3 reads TGTGCCAGCAGCTCCGGGACAGGGGGTTCTGAAGCTTTCTTT.

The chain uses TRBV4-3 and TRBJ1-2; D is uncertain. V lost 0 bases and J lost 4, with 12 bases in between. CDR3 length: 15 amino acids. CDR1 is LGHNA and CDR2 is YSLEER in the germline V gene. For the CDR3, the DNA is TGCGCCAGCAGCCAAGACCGACAAACATTCTATGGCTACACCTTC. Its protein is CASSQDRQTFYGYTF.

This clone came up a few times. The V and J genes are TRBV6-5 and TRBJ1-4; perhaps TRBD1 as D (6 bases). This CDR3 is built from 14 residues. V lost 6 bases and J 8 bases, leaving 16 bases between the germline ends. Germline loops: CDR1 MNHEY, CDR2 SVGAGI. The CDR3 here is CASSLNREGEKLFF. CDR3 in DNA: TGTGCCAGCAGCCTAAACAGGGAAGGGGAAAAACTGTTTTTT.

This chain's CDR3 is CASSLGLNEKLFF. The CDR3 DNA is TGCGCCAGCAGCTTGGGGCTTAATGAAAAACTGTTTTTT. The chain combines TRBV5-1 with TRBJ1-4; D unresolved. The CDR3 runs 13 residues. Germline V gene data show CDR1 as SGHRS and CDR2 as YFSETQ. V gave up 0 bases and J gave up 4 bases, with 4 bases separating them.

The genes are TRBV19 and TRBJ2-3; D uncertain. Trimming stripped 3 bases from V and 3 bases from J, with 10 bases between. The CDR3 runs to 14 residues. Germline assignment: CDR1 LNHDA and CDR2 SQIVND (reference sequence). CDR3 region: CASSILSPTDTQYF. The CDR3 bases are TGTGCCAGTAGTATTCTGTCCCCGACAGATACGCAGTATTTT.

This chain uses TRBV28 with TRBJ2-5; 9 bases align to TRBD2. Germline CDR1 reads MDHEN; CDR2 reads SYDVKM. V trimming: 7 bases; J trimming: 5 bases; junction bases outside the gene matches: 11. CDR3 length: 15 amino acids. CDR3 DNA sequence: TGTGCCAGCAACCTACTTAGCGGGGGCGGGGAGACCCAGTACTTC. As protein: CASNLLSGGGETQYF.

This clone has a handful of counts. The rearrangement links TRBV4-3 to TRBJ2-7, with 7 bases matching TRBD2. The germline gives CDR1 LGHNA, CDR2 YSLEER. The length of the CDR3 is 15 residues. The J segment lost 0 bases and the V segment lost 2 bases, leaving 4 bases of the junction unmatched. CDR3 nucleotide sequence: TGCGCCAGCAGCCAACAGGGAGGGTCCTCCTACGAGCAGTACTTC. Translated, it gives CASSQQGGSSYEQYF.

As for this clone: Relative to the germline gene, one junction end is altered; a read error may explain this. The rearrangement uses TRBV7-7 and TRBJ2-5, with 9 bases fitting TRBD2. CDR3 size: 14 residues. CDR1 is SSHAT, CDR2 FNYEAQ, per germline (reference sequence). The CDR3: CASSPSGDSETQYF. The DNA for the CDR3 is TGTGCTAGCAGTCCTAGCGGGGACTCAGAGACCCAGTACTTC.

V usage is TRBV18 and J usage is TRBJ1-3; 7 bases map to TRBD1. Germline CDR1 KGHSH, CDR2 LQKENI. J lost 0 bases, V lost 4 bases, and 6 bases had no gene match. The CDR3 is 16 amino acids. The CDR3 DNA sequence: TGTGCCAGCTCACGCGACAGGGTGATCTCTGGAAACACCATATATTTT. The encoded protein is CASSRDRVISGNTIYF.

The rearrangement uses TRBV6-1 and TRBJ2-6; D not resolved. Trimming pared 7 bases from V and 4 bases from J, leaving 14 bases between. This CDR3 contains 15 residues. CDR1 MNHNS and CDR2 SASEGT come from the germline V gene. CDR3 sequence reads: CASIEIGTGANVLTF. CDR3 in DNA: TGTGCCAGCATAGAGATCGGTACCGGGGCCAACGTCCTGACTTTC.

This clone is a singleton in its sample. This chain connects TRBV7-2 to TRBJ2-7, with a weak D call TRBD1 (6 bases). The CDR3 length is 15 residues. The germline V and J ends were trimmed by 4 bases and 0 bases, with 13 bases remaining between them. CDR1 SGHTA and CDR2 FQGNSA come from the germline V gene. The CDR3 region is CASSWRQAPSYEQYF. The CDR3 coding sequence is TGTGCCAGCAGCTGGAGACAGGCCCCCTCCTACGAGCAGTACTTC.